This T cell receptor (beta chain) was sequenced for a study of cytomegalovirus exposure and HLA in healthy donors. Overall study results and limits: Fewer N-insertions (relative to the approximately 700-donor mean) were reportedly seen in an Asian-associated ancestry cluster in a later analysis.

As to this clone: Its antigen is still unknown.

CDR1 LNHDA and CDR2 SQIVND come from the germline V gene (reference sequence). Trimming took off 5 bases at V and 2 bases at J, with 12 bases between the two ends. The CDR3 is 15 amino acids. PCR involved 60 Vbeta and 13 Jbeta primers. Profiled with immunoSEQ multiplex PCR; TCRdb holds only in-frame clones, not every one. The table has about 200,000 clones, around 81% seen once. The material sequenced was PBMCs. The sequence came from a young man in good health and CMV-seronegative. This chain uses TRBV19 with TRBJ1-4; D is unclear. The CDR3 is CASSGGSRTNEKLFF. The CDR3 DNA is TGTGCCAGTAGTGGAGGGAGCAGGACTAATGAAAAACTGTTTTTT.